This T cell receptor (beta chain) was sequenced during a study of T cell responses to AZD1222 COVID-19 vaccine. Only in-frame clones appear in the TCRdb table, and some are missing; sequencing was by immunoSEQ multiplex PCR. The sample has tens of thousands of clones; approximately 88% are singletons. V gave up 1 base and J gave up 5 bases; unmatched junction bases: 5. The CDR3 consists of 15 residues. CDR1 and CDR2 (germline): SGHTA, FQGTGA. The material was peripheral blood, obtained 28 days after the second AZD1222 dose. The chain carries TRBV7-3 and TRBJ2-7, with 10 bases that match TRBD2. This receptor was obtained from an adult who received the AZD1222 COVID-19 vaccine. The CDR3 DNA follows: TGTGCCAGCAGCTTAAGGCTAGCGGGAGTGCACGAGCAGTACTTC. Protein: CASSLRLAGVHEQYF.